This TCR beta chain is drawn from a study of PD-L1 blockade in urothelial cancer. Study in general: A median about 140,000 T cells were found in blood samples.

This clone was observed a handful of times. Using immunoSEQ multiplex PCR, the repertoire was profiled, and TCRdb retains in-frame clones only, with some absent. The sample has 55,000 to 70,000 clones; about 80% are singletons. The CDR3 covers 18 residues. Looked up from germline, CDR1 is ENHRY and CDR2 is SYGVKD. Losses at the gene ends were 4 bases for V and 3 bases for J; bases not matched to a gene: 11. The J gene is TRBJ2-2, the V gene TRBV10-3; 10 bases match TRBD2. The specimen was PBMCs, collected around atezolizumab (anti-PD-L1) treatment. The sequence was collected from a man in his 70s with urothelial cancer. The CDR3 bases are TGTGCCATCAGTGCCGATGGTGGACTAGCGGTTTACACCGGGGAGCTGTTTTTT. Residues: CAISADGGLAVYTGELFF.